The 7 T cell receptor beta chains reported below all come from one sample, sequenced in a study of immune characterization of retroperitoneal liposarcoma. TCRdb reprocessed the PCR reads with MiXCR, giving one entry per CDR3 protein. The repertoire consists of about 18,000 distinct CDR3 sequences, with more than 35% occurring once and the leading ten covering around 7.4%. The specimen sequenced was blood. The source is a male donor with retroperitoneal liposarcoma.

The CDR3: CASSYLNYEQYF. For the CDR3, the DNA is TGTGCCAGCAGTTACCTGAACTACGAGCAGTACTTC. The rearrangement uses TRBV6-6 and TRBJ2-1, with D unresolved. The better agreement between TRBJ2-7 and the DNA end casts doubt on the J call. The CDR3 contains 12 residues. From germline, CDR1 is MNHNY and CDR2 SVGAGI (reference sequence).

The V and J genes are TRBV6-1 and TRBJ1-1; TRBD1 matches 7 bases. Trimming removed 6 bases from V and 0 bases from J; junction bases left unmatched: 7. Germline assignment: CDR1 MNHNS and CDR2 SASEGT. The CDR3 sequence is 15 residues long. The CDR3 region has the DNA TGTGCCAGCAGCCCCACAGGGGTGATGAACACTGAAGCTTTCTTT. Translated, it gives CASSPTGVMNTEAFF.

CDR3 coding DNA: TGCGCCAGCAGCCGAGACAGCTCAGATACGCAGTATTTT. It encodes CASSRDSSDTQYF. This chain connects TRBV4-3 to TRBJ2-3, with D maybe TRBD1 (5 bases). This CDR3 has 13 residues. Germline CDR1 reads LGHNA; CDR2 reads YSLEER. Trimming took 4 bases from V and 4 from J, leaving 9 bases between them.

This chain joins TRBV19 and TRBJ2-5, with 16 bases that match TRBD2. The CDR3 consists of 16 residues. The V gene end was trimmed by 6 bases and the J gene end by 5 bases; junction bases not matched to a gene: 6. Germline loops: CDR1 LNHDA, CDR2 SQIVND (reference sequence). Written as DNA, the CDR3 is TGTGCCAGTAGCCCGGGACTAGCGGGGGGGCCGGAGACCCAGTACTTC. It specifies CASSPGLAGGPETQYF.

The chain couples TRBV25-1 to TRBJ2-5; maybe TRBD2 (8 bases). CDR1 is MGHDK, CDR2 SYGVNS, per germline. Trimming pared 6 bases from V and 5 bases from J, leaving 16 bases between. The CDR3 extends over 14 amino acids. In DNA form, the CDR3 reads TGTGCCAGCAGCGGACTAGCAGGGGGGGAGACCCAGTACTTC. Its protein is CASSGLAGGETQYF. The full variable domain, rest sourced from reference TRBV25-1 and TRBJ2-5, is EADIYQTPRYLVIGTGKKITLECSQTMGHDKMYWYQQDPGMELHLIHYSYGVNSTEKGDLSSESTVSRIRTEHFPLTLESARPSHTSQYLCASSGLAGGETQYFGPGTRLLVL.

This clonotype was recorded at least ten times. DNA of the CDR3: TGTGCCAGCAGCGCCACCGGGACTAGCGGGATGGAGACCCAGTACTTC. Its translation: CASSATGTSGMETQYF. The chain uses TRBV7-2 and TRBJ2-5, with 13 positions matching TRBD2. The V segment lost 5 bases and the J segment 5 bases; nucleotides outside the gene matches: 8. Germline V gene lookup returns CDR1 SGHTA and CDR2 FQGNSA. The CDR3 covers 16 residues.

This clonotype is judged medium-sized (0.01 to 0.1%). The gene calls are TRBV7-2 and TRBJ2-1; 11 bases align to TRBD2. The CDR3 totals 14 residues. V lost 5 bases, J lost 8 bases, and 5 bases stayed unmatched. Germline V gene data show CDR1 as SGHTA and CDR2 as FQGNSA. The CDR3 DNA sequence: TGTGCCAGCAGCGCATTGGGACTAGCGGATGAGCAGTTCTTC. This codes for CASSALGLADEQFF.